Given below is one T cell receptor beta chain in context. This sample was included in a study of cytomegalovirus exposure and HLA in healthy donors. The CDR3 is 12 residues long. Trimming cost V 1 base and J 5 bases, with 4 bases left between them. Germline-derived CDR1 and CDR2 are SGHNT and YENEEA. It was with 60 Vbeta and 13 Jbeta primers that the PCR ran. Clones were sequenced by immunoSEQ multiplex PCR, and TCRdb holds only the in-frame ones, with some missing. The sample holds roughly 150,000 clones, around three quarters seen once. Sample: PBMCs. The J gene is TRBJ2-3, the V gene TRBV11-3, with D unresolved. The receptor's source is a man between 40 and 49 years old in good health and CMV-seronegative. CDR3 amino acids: CASSLGGDTQYF. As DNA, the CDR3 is TGTGCCAGCAGCTTAGGAGGAGATACGCAGTATTTT.